The rows below give T cell receptor beta chains drawn from one sample of a study of preoperative IRX-2 immunotherapy in early breast cancer. TCRdb keeps only in-frame clones here, not all; method: immunoSEQ multiplex PCR. The sample has about 98,000 clones; 86% are singletons. This sample comprised tumor tissue, obtained after IRX-2 immunotherapy. All receptors derive from a human donor with breast cancer. Each CDR3 is given with its conserved first and last residue. D genes are given only for firm matches. Clone size is stated in some rows and not others, as once, few, many or a class when expanded.

>TRBJ1-1|NA|TRBV22-1|NA
TGTGCCAGCATCATTCGTCAGGGGGGCACTGAAGCTTTCTTT
CASIIRQGGTEAFF
>TRBJ2-2|NA|TRBV19|TRBD2
TGTGCCAGTAGTCCCGGATCCATGTCTAGCGGGCCCGACCCCCCCGGGGAGCTGTTTTTT
CASSPGSMSSGPDPPGELFF
>TRBJ2-5|few|TRBV14|NA
TGTGCCAGCAGCCAAGTGATAGGGAGGGAGACCCAGTACTTC
CASSQVIGRETQYF
>TRBJ2-7|NA|TRBV6-8|NA
TGTGCCAGCCGACAGCGCAACTCCTACGAGCAGTACTTC
CASRQRNSYEQYF
>TRBJ1-2|few|TRBV11-3|TRBD1
TGTGCCAGCAGCTGGGGGACAGGGCTGTATGGCTACACCTTC
CASSWGTGLYGYTF
>TRBJ1-5|NA|TRBV19|NA
TGTGCCAGTAGTATAGCGACAGATCAGCCCCAGCATTTT
CASSIATDQPQHF
>TRBJ2-7|NA|TRBV11-3|TRBD1
TGTGCCAGCAGCCCAGCCCCCGCGACAGGGAGACACGAGCAGTACTTT
CASSPAPATGRHEQYF
>TRBJ2-7|NA|TRBV5-1|TRBD2
TGCGCCAGCAGCTCCGCAGCGGGAGATCGGGGCGAGCAGTACTTC
CASSSAAGDRGEQYF
>TRBJ2-7|NA|TRBV6-8|NA
TGTGCCAGCAGGTTACAGGCGGGGAAAAACTACGAGCAGTACTTC
CASRLQAGKNYEQYF
>TRBJ1-2|NA|TRBV28|NA
TGTGCCAGCAGCTCGAGGGGTTTTTGGGGCTACACCTTC
CASSSRGFWGYTF
>TRBJ1-2|NA|TRBV19|NA
TGTGCCAGTAGTATCCAGGGCAAGAACTATGGCTACACCTTC
CASSIQGKNYGYTF
>TRBJ2-7|NA|TRBV28|NA
TGTGCCAGCAGTTTAGCCAGGACCCTTAGCTCCTACGAGCAGTACTTC
CASSLARTLSSYEQYF
>TRBJ2-5|NA|TRBV19|TRBD2
TGTGCCAGTAGTATATGGGGACTAGCGGGAGCACAAGAGACCCAGTACTTC
CASSIWGLAGAQETQYF
>TRBJ2-7|NA|TRBV6-8|NA
TGTGCCAGCAGTTACACGGACAGAGCGTACGAGCAGTACTTC
CASSYTDRAYEQYF
>TRBJ2-2|once|TRBV6-7|TRBD2
TGTGCCAGCAGTGGGTGGACTAGCGGGTACGGGGAGCTGTTTTTT
CASSGWTSGYGELFF
>TRBJ1-5|NA|TRBV19|NA
TGTGCCAGTAGTATAGAGGGGGGGGGTTTCAATCAGCCCCAGCATTTT
CASSIEGGGFNQPQHF
>TRBJ2-1|NA|TRBV28|TRBD2
TGTGCCAGCAGTTCTGGGAGGGATGAGCAGTTCTTC
CASSSGRDEQFF
>TRBJ1-1|NA|TRBV16|NA
TGTGCCAGCAGCCACGGCAGGTCTACCCTTCCGAACACTGAAGCTTTCTTT
CASSHGRSTLPNTEAFF
>TRBJ1-2|NA|TRBV6-8|TRBD1
TGTGCCAGCAGTTCCAGGGGGCGGGGTGGCTACACCTTC
CASSSRGRGGYTF
>TRBJ1-1|NA|TRBV19|NA
TGTGCCAGTAGGCTCCGGGCGACTCAGACTGAAGCTTTCTTT
CASRLRATQTEAFF
>TRBJ2-3|NA|TRBV6-8|TRBD2
TGTGCCGCGGGGACTAGAGATCAGGATACGCAGTATTTT
CAAGTRDQDTQYF
>TRBJ1-1|NA|TRBV11-3|NA
TGTGCCAGCAGCCCCCGGCCTGGGAACACTGAAGCTTTCTTT
CASSPRPGNTEAFF
>TRBJ2-7|NA|TRBV29-1|NA
TGCAGCGTTTCCGACAAGTACTACGAGCAGTACTTC
CSVSDKYYEQYF
>TRBJ1-1|NA|TRBV6-8|NA
TGTGCCATCAGCGCCGTGGAAATGAACACTGAAGCTTTCTTT
CAISAVEMNTEAFF
>TRBJ2-7|NA|TRBV5-1|TRBD1
TGCGCCAGCAGCCAACCTGACAGGGTGGACGAGCAGTACTTC
CASSQPDRVDEQYF
>TRBJ2-6|NA|TRBV5-1|NA
TGCGCCAGCAGCTCTCAGGGCGGTGGGGCCAACGTCCTGACTTTC
CASSSQGGGANVLTF
>TRBJ1-5|NA|TRBV28|NA
TGTGCCAGCAGTTTGATCGAACAGCCCCAGCATTTT
CASSLIEQPQHF
>TRBJ1-5|once|TRBV10-2|NA
TGCGCCAGCAGTCCGAGCAAGAGTCAGCCCCAGCATTTT
CASSPSKSQPQHF
>TRBJ1-6|NA|TRBV5-3|NA
TGTGCCAGAAGCCCACATAACCGAATCCAGCATTCACCCCTCCACTTT
CARSPHNRIQHSPLHF
>TRBJ2-7|NA|TRBV18|TRBD2
TGTGCCAGCTCACCTCGACTAGCGGGAGGGGGTGAGCAGTACTTC
CASSPRLAGGGEQYF
>TRBJ2-5|NA|TRBV5-1|TRBD2
TGCGCCAGCAGCCCGTCTAGCGGGGGTTACCAAGAGACCCAGTACTTC
CASSPSSGGYQETQYF
>TRBJ2-2|few|TRBV18|NA
TGTGCCAGCTCACCATTCGATTTGGACAGAAAGAACACCGGGGAGCTGTTTTTT
CASSPFDLDRKNTGELFF
>TRBJ1-2|NA|TRBV6-8|NA
TGTGCCAGCAGCGGCGCAGATAACTATGGCTACACCTTC
CASSGADNYGYTF
>TRBJ1-1|NA|TRBV5-1|NA
TGCGCCAGCGGGGGGCAGACCTCATCCACTGAAGCTTTCTTT
CASGGQTSSTEAFF
>TRBJ1-3|NA|TRBV7-2|NA
TGTGCCAGCAGCCTGGACCGCAGCTCTGGAAACACCATATATTTT
CASSLDRSSGNTIYF
>TRBJ1-6|NA|TRBV6-8|NA
TGTGCCAGCAGTTACTCGAATTCATCACCCCTCCACTTT
CASSYSNSSPLHF
>TRBJ2-3|NA|TRBV5-1|TRBD2
TGCGCCAGCAGCCTAGCACCGGGACTAGCTATAGATACGCAGTATTTT
CASSLAPGLAIDTQYF
>TRBJ2-7|NA|TRBV5-1|TRBD2
TGCGCCAGCAGCTTTGGGCTAGCGGGAGACAAGCAGTACTTC
CASSFGLAGDKQYF
>TRBJ1-5|NA|TRBV19|NA
TGTGCCAGTAGTATACGCGGGCCAGGCCTGTATAAGGGAGGCAATCAGCCCCAGCATTTT
CASSIRGPGLYKGGNQPQHF